Listed below are T cell receptor beta chains from one sample, sequenced in a study of blood T cells in healthy people across ages. Using its own MiXCR run on the 5' RACE reads, TCRdb lists one record per CDR3 protein. The sample lists nearly 800,000 distinct CDR3 sequences; more than 55% were seen once. The sample was blood. These receptor sequences come from a man aged 35 to 55 in good health. CDR3s include the opening cysteine and the closing phenylalanine or tryptophan. Each record gives: clone size, V gene, D gene, J gene, CDR3 DNA, CDR3 protein. The D gene is left open where the match is weak. The size entry is marked missing in some rows and otherwise reads once, few, many or a size class.

few	TRBV5-6	NA	TRBJ2-7	TGTGCCAGCATCTCTCTTTCGGCAGGGTGGTACGAGCAGTACTTC	CASISLSAGWYEQYF
NA	TRBV9	NA	TRBJ2-5	TGTGCCAGCAGCCCGGGGACTCAAGGTGGGGAAGAGACCCAGTACTTC	CASSPGTQGGEETQYF
NA	TRBV9	TRBD1	TRBJ1-5	TGTGCCAGCAGCGTAGGGGGGGACAGTAATCAGCCCCAGCATTTT	CASSVGGDSNQPQHF
NA	TRBV24-1	NA	TRBJ2-2	TGTGCCACCAGGGGCGCGAGCACCGGGGAGCTGTTTTTT	CATRGASTGELFF
once	TRBV29-1	TRBD2	TRBJ2-3	TGCAGCGTTGCGGGAGGGTGGGGTCCAGATACGCAGTATTTT	CSVAGGWGPDTQYF
few	TRBV2	NA	TRBJ2-1	TGTGCCAGCAGGCGGGGCAGCTCCTACAATGAGCAGTTCTTC	CASRRGSSYNEQFF
few	TRBV6-2/TRBV6-3	NA	TRBJ2-7	TGTGCCAGCAGCCTTCACCGGGACTTATCCTACGAGCAGTACTTC	CASSLHRDLSYEQYF
NA	TRBV28	NA	TRBJ1-1	TGTGCCAGCAGTTTAGGGGGGGGGGGCGCCACTGAAGCTTTCTTT	CASSLGGGGATEAFF
NA	TRBV29-1	TRBD2	TRBJ2-1	TGCAGCGCTGCCCGCGGGAGAGGTAATGAGCAGTTCTTC	CSAARGRGNEQFF
few	TRBV5-1	NA	TRBJ2-7	TGCGCCAGCAGCTTGTCGCAGCCCTCTTACGAGCAGTACTTC	CASSLSQPSYEQYF
NA	TRBV19	NA	TRBJ2-4	TGTGCCAGTAGTTTAACAGGGGAGGTAGCCAAAAACATTCAGTACTTC	CASSLTGEVAKNIQYF
NA	TRBV9	TRBD2	TRBJ2-5	TGTGCCAGCAGTGATCGCGGGGGGCTAGGGGAGACCCAGTACTTC	CASSDRGGLGETQYF
few	TRBV24-1	TRBD2	TRBJ2-5	TGTGCCACCAGTGTCCCAGCGGGAGGTCAAGAGACCCAGTACTTC	CATSVPAGGQETQYF
NA	TRBV29-1	TRBD1	TRBJ2-3	TGCAGCGCCCGTCGACAGGGCCCAGATACGCGGTATTTT	CSARRQGPDTRYF
once	TRBV5-1	TRBD2	TRBJ2-7	TGCGCCAGCAGCTTGGGACTAGCGGGAGAGGGCTACGAGCAGTACTTC	CASSLGLAGEGYEQYF
few	TRBV27	TRBD1	TRBJ2-3	TGTGCCGTCCGGGACAGGATGACAGATACGCAGTATTTT	CAVRDRMTDTQYF
NA	TRBV12-5	TRBD1	TRBJ2-7	TGTGCTAGTGGTTTGGCTACGGGACAGGGCTACGAGCAGTACTTC	CASGLATGQGYEQYF
once	TRBV14	NA	TRBJ2-6	TGTGCCAGCAGCCAAGCTGACGGACACGGGGGGCCTGGGGCCAACGTCCTGACTTTC	CASSQADGHGGPGANVLTF
NA	TRBV6-5	TRBD2	TRBJ2-7	TGTGCCAGCAGTTACGCACCTAGCGGGAGGCCCTACGAGCAGTACTTC	CASSYAPSGRPYEQYF
NA	TRBV5-5	NA	TRBJ1-5	TGTGCCAGCAGCATCGACGGTTATAGCAATCAGCCCCAGCATTTT	CASSIDGYSNQPQHF
NA	TRBV12-3/TRBV12-4	TRBD1	TRBJ2-7	TGTGCCAGCAGTTGGGGGACAGGCCTCTACGAGCAGTACTTC	CASSWGTGLYEQYF
NA	TRBV6-5	NA	TRBJ2-5	TGTGCCAGCAGCCCAGACAACCAAGAGACCCAGTACTTC	CASSPDNQETQYF
once	TRBV12-3/TRBV12-4	NA	TRBJ2-5	TGTGCCAGCAGTTTCGTAGTAGAGACCCAGTACTTC	CASSFVVETQYF
NA	TRBV20-1	TRBD2	TRBJ2-4	TGCAGTGCTAGAAACGGGACTAGAGACATTCAGTACTTC	CSARNGTRDIQYF
NA	TRBV6-5	TRBD1	TRBJ1-2	TGTGCCAGCAGTAAGACCGGGACAGGGGATGGCTACACCTTC	CASSKTGTGDGYTF
NA	TRBV5-1	NA	TRBJ1-1	TGCGCCAGCAGCTTGGATGGGTCAACGGCTGAGACTGAAGCTTTCTTT	CASSLDGSTAETEAFF
NA	TRBV4-3	TRBD1	TRBJ1-2	TGCGCCAGCAGCCAAGTTTATGGCAGGGGGCGTGATGGCTACACCTTC	CASSQVYGRGRDGYTF
NA	TRBV20-1	NA	TRBJ2-7	TGCAGTGCTAGAACGGAGAGGGGGCACGGGAGGGCCCTCTACGAGCAGTACTTC	CSARTERGHGRALYEQYF
NA	TRBV29-1	TRBD1	TRBJ1-2	TGCAGCGTAAGGACCCAAGACAGGGTGTACGGCTACACCTTC	CSVRTQDRVYGYTF
NA	TRBV12-3/TRBV12-4	TRBD2	TRBJ2-1	TGTGCCACCAGCGGGGGGGTGAGCAATGAGCAGTTCTTC	CATSGGVSNEQFF